This TCR beta chain was sequenced in a study of early T cells in non-severe SARS-CoV-2 infection. This CDR3 region has 13 residues. V was pared by 11 bases and J by 0 bases, with 13 bases between. Germline V gives CDR1 ENHRY, CDR2 SYGVKD. There are many counts of this clonotype. TCRdb reprocessed the 5' RACE reads via MiXCR and lists one record per CDR3 protein. The sample consists of approximately 70,000 distinct CDR3 sequences, 9.5% to 15% of them appearing once. This chain connects TRBV10-3 to TRBJ1-1; tentatively, D is TRBD1 (5 bases). Sequencing was performed on whole blood, taken at baseline. The sequence was collected from an adult who was a healthcare worker with PCR-confirmed SARS-CoV-2 infection or an uninfected control (not recorded which). The DNA of the CDR3 is TGTGCCTCCGGTGACAGTATGAACACTGAAGCTTTCTTT. Translation gives CASGDSMNTEAFF.